These T cell receptor beta chains were read from a single sample in a study of blood T cells in healthy people across ages. TCRdb reanalysed the 5' RACE reads using MiXCR and keeps one entry per CDR3 protein. Among roughly 1.9 million distinct CDR3 sequences listed, about two fifths were seen once. The source material was blood. Receptors were obtained from a human donor in good health. CDR3s include the opening cysteine and the closing phenylalanine or tryptophan. A D gene is named only where the DNA matches it firmly. Size tells how often a clone was seen (once, few, many) or the class of an expanded clone, and some rows leave it out.

d_call	v_call	clone_size	j_call	cdr3_nt	cdr3_aa
-	TRBV12-3/TRBV12-4	-	TRBJ2-5	TGTGCCAGCAGTTTGCTCTGGGGGCAAAAGCAGTACTTC	CASSLLWGQKQYF
-	TRBV10-3	few	TRBJ2-5	TGTGCCATCAGTGATCCGGGGGACCTCGAGACCCAGTACTTC	CAISDPGDLETQYF
TRBD2	TRBV6-1	-	TRBJ2-5	TGTGCCAGCATCAGCGGGGGAGACCAAGAGACCCAGTACTTC	CASISGGDQETQYF
-	TRBV11-3	-	TRBJ2-4	TGTGCCAGCAGCTTAGATCCGAGTTGGCATCAGGTTCAGTACTTC	CASSLDPSWHQVQYF
-	TRBV7-3	-	TRBJ2-3	TGTGCCAGCAGCTTAGCGGTGGGGGGGCTTGAAGATACGCAGTATTTT	CASSLAVGGLEDTQYF
TRBD2	TRBV4-2	-	TRBJ2-3	TGTGCCAGCAGCCAGGGACTAGCGGCGAGACCTAGCACAGATACGCAGTATTTT	CASSQGLAARPSTDTQYF
TRBD1	TRBV16	-	TRBJ2-3	TGTGCCAGCAGCTCCGACAGGGGCTCTAGCACAGATACGCAGTATTTT	CASSSDRGSSTDTQYF
TRBD2	TRBV7-2	-	TRBJ2-1	TGTGCCAGCAGCTTAGTAGTTAGCGGGAGCTCCTACAATGAGCAGTTCTTC	CASSLVVSGSSYNEQFF
TRBD1	TRBV3-1	once	TRBJ2-3	TGTGCCAGCAGCCAAGATCCCCCCAGGGGGCGCCGCACAGATACGCAGTATTTT	CASSQDPPRGRRTDTQYF
-	TRBV18	-	TRBJ1-2	TGTGCCAGCTCACCACGAGAGAGGACAGCAAATGGCTACACCTTC	CASSPRERTANGYTF
TRBD1	TRBV10-3	-	TRBJ1-2	TGTGCCATCAGCACCGGGACAGCAAACTATGGCTACACCTTC	CAISTGTANYGYTF
-	TRBV6-5	few	TRBJ2-7	TGTGCCAGCAGTTACATGCCCTCCTACGAGCAGTACTTC	CASSYMPSYEQYF
TRBD1	TRBV4-1	-	TRBJ1-2	TGCGCCAGCAGCCAAGCAGGACAGGGCAGGTCTAACTATGGCTACACCTTC	CASSQAGQGRSNYGYTF
TRBD1	TRBV6-5	-	TRBJ1-4	TGTGCCAGCAGTTACTCGACAGGGGTATCTAATGAAAAACTGTTTTTT	CASSYSTGVSNEKLFF
-	TRBV20-1	-	TRBJ2-1	TGCAGTGCTAGAAGGGGCCTACGCAATGAGCAGTTCTTC	CSARRGLRNEQFF
-	TRBV3-1	-	TRBJ1-5	TGTGCCAGCAGCCAATACAGGAGCAATCAGCCCCAGCATTTT	CASSQYRSNQPQHF
TRBD2	TRBV20-1	-	TRBJ2-7	TGCAGCGGCCGAGTTGCGGGGGGCCCCTCATCCTACGAGCAGTACTTC	CSGRVAGGPSSYEQYF
-	TRBV15	few	TRBJ1-5	TGTGCCACCAGCAAGGGGCATAGCAATCAGCCCCAGCATTTT	CATSKGHSNQPQHF
-	TRBV7-6	few	TRBJ1-2	TGTGCCAGCAGCCCAACCCCCCACGGGGGCATGGACTACACCTTC	CASSPTPHGGMDYTF
-	TRBV20-1	-	TRBJ1-4	TGCAGTGCTAGAGATCTTGCAACTAATGAAAAACTGTTTTTT	CSARDLATNEKLFF
-	TRBV4-3	-	TRBJ2-1	TGCGCCAGCAGCCAAGACGGCGGCGCGGGGGCGGGCAATGAGCAGTTCTTC	CASSQDGGAGAGNEQFF
-	TRBV7-2	-	TRBJ2-1	TGTGCCAGCAGTCCGGGACCAGCCAGCTCCTACAATGAGCAGTTCTTC	CASSPGPASSYNEQFF
TRBD2	TRBV4-3	-	TRBJ2-5	TGCGCCAGCAGCCAAGATCTTCTAGCGGGGGGCCAAGAGACCCAGTACTTC	CASSQDLLAGGQETQYF
-	TRBV7-2	few	TRBJ1-1	TGTGCCAGCAGCTTAGGTATAGCAACAGACACTGAAGCTTTCTTT	CASSLGIATDTEAFF
-	TRBV20-1	-	TRBJ2-4	TGCAGTGCTAGAGTAAATAGGGAGCAGTACTTC	CSARVNREQYF
TRBD2	TRBV20-1	-	TRBJ2-3	TGCAGTGCTAGCCTAGCGGGCGTTAGCACAGATACGCAGTATTTT	CSASLAGVSTDTQYF
-	TRBV7-2	many	TRBJ1-2	TGTGCCAGCAGTTTCGGACAGAACTATGGCTACACCTTC	CASSFGQNYGYTF